Listed below are T cell receptor beta chains from one sample, sequenced in a study of cytomegalovirus exposure and HLA in healthy donors. The method was immunoSEQ multiplex PCR; TCRdb's version includes in-frame clones alone and lacks a portion of them. The sample carries a few hundred thousand clones, approximately 81% recorded once. Sequencing was carried out using PBMCs. The receptors stem from a man aged 25 to 40 in good health and CMV-seronegative. CDR3s include the opening cysteine and the closing phenylalanine or tryptophan. A D gene is named only where the DNA matches it firmly. The size entry is marked missing in some rows and otherwise reads once, few, many or a size class.

DNA	CDR3	J	size	D	V
TGTGCCAGCAGTCCCCCCTCCTGGGGCCGGACCAATGAGCAGTTCTTC	CASSPPSWGRTNEQFF	TRBJ2-1	once	.	TRBV27
TGTGCCAGCACCTCGAGTGAGATCTCTGGAAACACCATATATTTT	CASTSSEISGNTIYF	TRBJ1-3	few	.	TRBV6-6
TGTGCCAGCAGGACCTGGACAGGGAGCTCCTATAATTCACCCCTCCACTTT	CASRTWTGSSYNSPLHF	TRBJ1-6	once	TRBD1	TRBV27
TGTGCCAGCAGCCTCCGGACAGACGCGAATGAAAAACTGTTTTTT	CASSLRTDANEKLFF	TRBJ1-4	.	.	TRBV4-2
TGTGCCACCAGCAGAGATCGACAGGGAGTCTATGGCTACACCTTC	CATSRDRQGVYGYTF	TRBJ1-2	few	TRBD1	TRBV15
TGTGCCAGCAGCCACCCCCCGGACAATGAGCAGTTCTTC	CASSHPPDNEQFF	TRBJ2-1	.	.	TRBV9
TGTGCCAGCAGTTGGACAGGGTCCATTTCGGAGACCCAGTACTTC	CASSWTGSISETQYF	TRBJ2-5	.	TRBD1	TRBV2
TGTGCCAGTAGTATCTTCCGTCTAGACGGGATTGGCAATCAGCCCCAGCATTTT	CASSIFRLDGIGNQPQHF	TRBJ1-5	.	.	TRBV19
TGCGCCAGCAGCTTGGACAGGGCCAACTATGGCTACACCTTC	CASSLDRANYGYTF	TRBJ1-2	.	.	TRBV5-1
TGTGCCAGCAGCGCAGATCCAGGGGGACTGACCTACGAGCAGTACTTC	CASSADPGGLTYEQYF	TRBJ2-7	.	.	TRBV9
TGTGCCAGCAGTGCCTCAAGTGAATGGCGGGGGGCTTTACCTCAGTTCTTC	CASSASSEWRGALPQFF	TRBJ2-1	.	TRBD2	TRBV27
TGTGCCAGCCGCGGGGTTGGACAGGGCCAGCCCCAGCATTTT	CASRGVGQGQPQHF	TRBJ1-5	.	TRBD1	TRBV6-5
TGTGCCATCAGCCTTGGACAGGGGAGCACAGATACGCAGTATTTT	CAISLGQGSTDTQYF	TRBJ2-3	.	TRBD1	TRBV10-3
TGTGCCAGCTCACCTCTTTCGACAGGGGCACGGAGTAGGCGCGAGCAGTACTTC	CASSPLSTGARSRREQYF	TRBJ2-7	.	TRBD1	TRBV18
TGTGCCAGCAGCTTAGGCTTGGGACACCTCCTTTATGGCTACACCTTC	CASSLGLGHLLYGYTF	TRBJ1-2	once	.	TRBV7-8
TGTGCCAGCAGTGTGACAGGGGTGAGAAATTCACCCCTCCACTTT	CASSVTGVRNSPLHF	TRBJ1-6	.	TRBD1	TRBV28
TGTGCCAGCAGTGAAGCGGGGGGTGCCAATCAGCCCCAGCATTTT	CASSEAGGANQPQHF	TRBJ1-5	.	.	TRBV6-1
TGTGCCAGCAGCCCAATAGGGGGCGATGAGCAGTTCTTC	CASSPIGGDEQFF	TRBJ2-1	.	TRBD1	TRBV7-9
TGTGCCAGCAGCCAACCAGACAGGGAATTTGGCTACACCTTC	CASSQPDREFGYTF	TRBJ1-2	.	TRBD1	TRBV4-2
TGTGCCAGCAGTTTATCCCCACTGGTAGATACGCAGTATTTT	CASSLSPLVDTQYF	TRBJ2-3	.	.	TRBV27
TGTGCCAGCAATGGACACCTGAACACTGAAGCTTTCTTT	CASNGHLNTEAFF	TRBJ1-1	few	.	TRBV28
TGCGCCAGCAGCCCCGGACAGACATTCAATGAGCAGTTCTTC	CASSPGQTFNEQFF	TRBJ2-1	.	.	TRBV5-1
TGTGCCAGCAGCTTGGAATGGGCTAGCGGCCAAGAGACCCAGTACTTC	CASSLEWASGQETQYF	TRBJ2-5	.	TRBD2	TRBV5-6
TGCGCCAGCAGGGACCTAGCGGGGGCTTACAATGAGCAGTTCTTC	CASRDLAGAYNEQFF	TRBJ2-1	.	TRBD2	TRBV5-1
TGTGCCAGCAGCTTGCCGGCGGGGGTGGGGGAAGAGACCCAGTACTTC	CASSLPAGVGEETQYF	TRBJ2-5	few	TRBD2	TRBV5-6
TGCGCCAGCAGTGAGCTAGAAGATACGCAGTATTTT	CASSELEDTQYF	TRBJ2-3	.	.	TRBV10-1
TGTGCCAGCAGCGAGGGTTATGTCAATCAGCCCCAGCATTTT	CASSEGYVNQPQHF	TRBJ1-5	.	.	TRBV5-8
TGCGCCAGCAGTCAGGACAGGGCTGTCAAAAACATTCAGTACTTC	CASSQDRAVKNIQYF	TRBJ2-4	.	TRBD1	TRBV5-1
TGTGCCAGCAGTTTACTAGCGGGGTACCAAGAGACCCAGTACTTC	CASSLLAGYQETQYF	TRBJ2-5	.	TRBD2	TRBV27
TGTGCCAGCAGTCCGCTACGCCTCTCCTACGAGCAGTACTTC	CASSPLRLSYEQYF	TRBJ2-7	.	.	TRBV28